Listed below are T cell receptor beta chains from one sample, sequenced in a study of T-cell reconstitution after alpha-beta-depleted transplantation in children. TCRdb re-analysed the PCR reads in MiXCR, keeping a single row per CDR3 protein. Altogether 500,000 to 750,000 distinct CDR3 sequences are present, over 25% being singletons, with the ten largest covering around 36%. Sequencing was performed on PBMCs, taken before TCRalphabeta/CD19-depleted stem cell transplant. Receptors originate from a boy younger than two with Wiskott-Aldrich syndrome, due to receive a stem cell transplant. CDR3s leave out the opening cysteine and the closing phenylalanine or tryptophan.

J gene,V gene,CDR3 length,CDR3 protein
TRBJ2-1,TRBV2,15,ASSDFGGSGAYNEQF
TRBJ1-1,TRBV3-1,11,ASSQPGGSEAF
TRBJ2-1,TRBV5-1,11,ASSFNSVNEQF
TRBJ2-7,TRBV5-1,12,ASSLRTGELEQY
TRBJ2-3,TRBV3-1,11,ASSQASGDTQY
TRBJ2-5,TRBV6-5,15,ASSFLSTLALQETQY
TRBJ2-2,TRBV7-2,13,ASSSPRTGPGELF
TRBJ2-7,TRBV5-1,15,ASSLVRSGGLSYEQY
TRBJ2-2,TRBV24-1,11,ATSKGNTGELF
TRBJ1-1,TRBV5-1,11,ASSLGRKAAAF
TRBJ2-5,TRBV7-9,13,ASSSNSGSSETQY
TRBJ2-2,TRBV5-4,12,ASSLAGEAGELF
TRBJ2-7,TRBV6-6,11,ASRAASSYEQY